These 18 T cell receptor beta chains were sequenced from one sample in a study of CD8+ T cells in alopecia areata. Regarding treatment: oral pan-JAK inhibitor, 5-10 mg twice daily. Extracted RNA was reverse transcribed, and the resulting cDNA served as sequencing template. Only in-frame clones appear in the TCRdb table, and some are missing; sequencing was by immunoSEQ multiplex PCR. Of about 140,000 clones listed, about 86% are singletons. Here the sequenced sample was CD8+ T cells sorted from blood, taken at week 4, from a patient treated with tofacitinib. Source of these receptors: a human donor with alopecia areata.

J is TRBJ2-1 and V is TRBV19; 7 positions agree with TRBD2. The CDR3 extends over 15 amino acids. Germline V lookup: CDR1 LNHDA, CDR2 SQIVND (reference sequence). The J segment lost 2 bases and the V segment lost 3 bases, leaving 4 bases of the junction unmatched. The CDR3 DNA reads as TGTGCCAGTAGTATCGCAGCGGGGACCTACAATGAGCAGTTCTTC. Residues: CASSIAAGTYNEQFF.

The chain uses TRBV5-5 and TRBJ2-7; TRBD1 matches at 8 bases. The germline CDR1 and CDR2 sequences are SGHKS and YYEKEE (reference sequence). The ends lost 4 bases at V and 4 bases at J; junction bases unmatched: 10. The CDR3 sequence is 15 residues long. DNA for the CDR3: TGTGCCAGCAGCCGGGACAGGCCCCAGGGGTACGAGCAGTACTTC. Amino acid sequence: CASSRDRPQGYEQYF. Based on the CDR3 plus reference TRBV5-5 and TRBJ2-7, the full variable domain is DAGVTQSPTHLIKTRGQQVTLRCSPISGHKSVSWYQQVLGQGPQFIFQYYEKEERGRGNFPDRFSARQFPNYSSELNVNALLLGDSALYLCASSRDRPQGYEQYFGPGTRLTVT.

The chain uses TRBV5-4 and TRBJ1-2; TRBD1 matches at 8 bases. The CDR3 has 17 amino acids. The V gene's germline CDR1 is SGHNT and CDR2 YYREEE (reference sequence). J was trimmed by 5 bases and V by 0 bases; bases with no gene match: 12. CDR3 sequence: CASSLVTRGLLDYGYTF. In DNA form, the CDR3 reads TGTGCCAGCAGCTTGGTAACCAGGGGGCTTCTGGATTATGGCTACACCTTC.

The chain uses TRBV28 and TRBJ2-4; D possibly corresponds to TRBD2 (5 bases). Germline CDR1 is MDHEN and CDR2 is SYDVKM. Between the trimmed V and J ends, which lost 5 bases and 0 bases, there was a span of 11 bases. The CDR3 has 15 amino acids. As DNA, the CDR3 is TGTGCCAGCAGTCTAAGGACTCTAGCCAAAAACATTCAGTACTTC. Residues: CASSLRTLAKNIQYF.

This clone was picked up one time. Other nucleotide sequences from this sample produce the same CDR3. The chain couples TRBV4-1 to TRBJ2-7; the match to TRBD1 covers 7 bases. With 0 bases clipped from V and 1 base from J, the junction kept 6 bases outside the gene matches. The CDR3 covers 16 residues. CDR1 is MGHRA, CDR2 YSYEKL, per germline. The chain's CDR3 is CASSQDLGDSSYEQYF. Written as DNA, the CDR3 is TGCGCCAGCAGCCAAGATTTAGGGGACAGTTCCTACGAGCAGTACTTC.

The CDR3: CASSFGDEQYF. CDR3 bases: TGCGCCAGCAGCTTCGGTGACGAGCAGTACTTC. The chain employs TRBV5-1 and TRBJ2-7; D not certain. The length of the CDR3 is 11 residues. CDR1 is SGHRS, CDR2 YFSETQ, per germline. Trimming removed 2 bases at V and 5 bases at J, with 5 bases between.

This chain connects TRBV4-1 to TRBJ2-7; D is ambiguous. Trimming removed 1 base at V and 6 bases at J, with 4 bases between. Germline V CDR1 and CDR2: MGHRA, YSYEKL. CDR3 length equals 11 residues. The CDR3 sequence: CASSQGSEQYF. The CDR3 coding sequence is TGCGCCAGCAGCCAAGGTTCCGAGCAGTACTTC.

Concerning this clone itself: Other DNA sequences in the same sample also yield this CDR3. The chain has TRBV27 and TRBJ2-7; 9 positions agree with TRBD1. The CDR3 sequence is 13 residues long. Germline V gene sequence: CDR1 MNHEY, CDR2 SMNVEV (reference sequence). The V and J ends lost 2 bases and 7 bases, in that order; junction bases with no gene match: 3. This chain's CDR3 is CASSLGTGYEQYF. The CDR3 region has the DNA TGTGCCAGCAGTTTAGGGACAGGGTATGAGCAGTACTTC.

This clone has a single count. The chain carries TRBV4-1 and TRBJ1-4; D not certain. Trimming cost V 4 bases and J 5 bases, with 8 bases left between them. CDR1 and CDR2 from the germline V gene are MGHRA and YSYEKL. The CDR3 contains 13 residues. The chain's CDR3 is CASSPILNEKLFF. The CDR3 DNA reads as TGCGCCAGCAGCCCCATACTCAATGAAAAACTGTTTTTT.

V and J are TRBV2 and TRBJ2-1; D uncertain. The CDR3 is 12 residues long. Trimming pared 4 bases from V and 8 bases from J, leaving 9 bases between. Looked up from germline, CDR1 is SNHLY and CDR2 is FYNNEI. The CDR3 coding sequence is TGTGCCAGCAGTGGAGGTATGGATGAGCAGTTCTTC. Amino acid sequence: CASSGGMDEQFF.

This rearrangement joins TRBV29-1 to TRBJ2-7; the D is unclear. The CDR3 extends over 12 amino acids. The V gene lost 1 base and the J gene lost 3 bases, with 7 bases spanning the gap. Germline CDR1 is SQVTM and CDR2 is ANQGSEA. The CDR3: CSVEGAFYEQYF. The CDR3, as DNA: TGCAGCGTTGAAGGGGCGTTCTACGAGCAGTACTTC.

V gene TRBV6-4 combines with J gene TRBJ1-1; D remains ambiguous. The germline gives CDR1 MRHNA, CDR2 SNTAGT. The CDR3 consists of 13 residues. V was trimmed by 7 bases and J by 4 bases, leaving 13 bases between them. The CDR3 loop reads CASNSYGGTEAFF. The CDR3 DNA sequence: TGTGCCAGCAACTCATATGGCGGCACTGAAGCTTTCTTT.

The rearrangement joins TRBV5-1 to TRBJ2-1; 8 positions agree with TRBD1. The CDR3 runs 14 residues. Germline assignment: CDR1 SGHRS and CDR2 YFSETQ. J was trimmed by 8 bases and V by 0 bases; bases with no gene match: 4. The CDR3 loop is CASSLGQGIDEQFF. CDR3 DNA sequence: TGCGCCAGCAGCTTGGGACAGGGGATCGATGAGCAGTTCTTC. The full variable domain, completed using reference TRBV5-1 and TRBJ2-1, is KAGVTQTPRYLIKTRGQQVTLSCSPISGHRSVSWYQQTPGQGLQFLFEYFSETQRNKGNFPGRFSGRQFSNSRSEMNVSTLELGDSALYLCASSLGQGIDEQFFGPGTRLTVL.

This chain joins TRBV13 and TRBJ2-7, with 7 bases lining up with TRBD1. The CDR3 consists of 14 residues. V lost 5 bases to trimming and J lost 4 bases; unmatched junction nucleotides: 8. The germline V gene has CDR1 PRHDT and CDR2 FYEKMQ (reference sequence). Here the CDR3 DNA reads TGTGCCAGCAGCCAAGGACAGGATTTGTACGAGCAGTACTTC. Protein product: CASSQGQDLYEQYF. The whole variable domain, filled in from reference TRBV13 and TRBJ2-7, reads AAGVIQSPRHLIKEKRETATLKCYPIPRHDTVYWYQQGPGQDPQFLISFYEKMQSDKGSIPDRFSAQQFSDYHSELNMSSLELGDSALYFCASSQGQDLYEQYFGPGTRLTVT.

The rearrangement uses TRBV7-9 and TRBJ1-1; D is perhaps TRBD1 (5 bases). This CDR3 is 15 amino acids long. Between the trimmed V and J ends, which lost 4 bases and 4 bases, there was a span of 16 bases. From germline, CDR1 is SEHNR and CDR2 FQNEAQ (reference sequence). The CDR3 DNA is TGTGCCAGCAGCTCCTTTAGGGGAGGATTCACTGAAGCTTTCTTT. It translates to CASSSFRGGFTEAFF.

This rearrangement joins TRBV6-5 to TRBJ2-2; D is unresolved. CDR1 MNHEY and CDR2 SVGAGI come from the germline V gene. The V gene lost 2 bases and the J gene lost 1 base, with 11 bases spanning the gap. The CDR3 extends over 16 amino acids. DNA for the CDR3: TGTGCCAGCAGTTACGTTCGGTCGGAGAACACCGGGGAGCTGTTTTTT. It yields the protein CASSYVRSENTGELFF.

The J gene is TRBJ2-2, the V gene TRBV6-5; D is unclear. V was trimmed by 3 bases and J by 8 bases, leaving 13 bases between them. Germline V lookup: CDR1 MNHEY, CDR2 SVGAGI. The CDR3 sequence is 14 residues long. CDR3 DNA sequence: TGTGCCAGCAGTTATCACCTCTTTCGGGGGGAGCTGTTTTTT. Its protein is CASSYHLFRGELFF.

CDR3 sequence: CASSPEGGDRAYNEQFF. Written as DNA, the CDR3 is TGTGCCAGCAGCCCAGAGGGAGGGGACAGGGCCTACAATGAGCAGTTCTTC. The J gene is TRBJ2-1, the V gene TRBV13; 9 positions match TRBD1. The V and J ends lost 5 bases and 2 bases, in that order; junction bases with no gene match: 10. Germline CDR1 and CDR2: PRHDT and FYEKMQ (reference sequence). CDR3 length: 17 residues.